The rows below give T cell receptor beta chains drawn from one sample of a study of post-analysis software for immune sequencing data. TCRdb analysed the PCR reads with MiXCR anew, one entry per CDR3 protein. The sample carries 750,000 to 950,000 distinct CDR3 sequences, 35% to 55% recorded once. The specimen sequenced was blood. The receptors come from a girl aged 5-17 years with multiple sclerosis. Both conserved end residues are part of each CDR3. D genes are given only for firm matches. Where a row states a size, it is once, few, many or the class of an expanded clone; other rows omit it.

d_call,v_call,clone_size,j_call,cdr3_nt,cdr3_aa
TRBD1,TRBV7-9,few,TRBJ2-7,TGTGCCAGCAGCTTAGCCCCGGGACAGGGTACCTACGAGCAGTACTTC,CASSLAPGQGTYEQYF
TRBD1,TRBV3-1,few,TRBJ2-5,TGTGCCAGCAGCCCCGGAACCGGACAGGGGTACTTC,CASSPGTGQGYF
TRBD1,TRBV24-1,-,TRBJ2-4,TGTGCCACCAGTGAGTCACAGGGGGTCGGAAACATTCAGTACTTC,CATSESQGVGNIQYF
TRBD2,TRBV30,-,TRBJ2-1,TGTGCCTGGAGGGTTAGCGGGAGCTACAATGAGCAGTTCTTC,CAWRVSGSYNEQFF
-,TRBV21-1,-,TRBJ1-5,TGTGCCAGCAGCAAAGGAAGGGAGGAGAGCAATCAGCCCCAGCATTTT,CASSKGREESNQPQHF
-,TRBV6-5,-,TRBJ2-1,TGTGCCAGCAGTTACGACTCCTACAATGAGCAGTTCTTC,CASSYDSYNEQFF
-,TRBV6-5,few,TRBJ2-1,TGTGCCAGCAGCCCCAGGACAGATGAGCAGTTCTTC,CASSPRTDEQFF
-,TRBV5-1,few,TRBJ1-2,TGCGCCAGCAGCTTGAGTAGGGGCGATAACTATGGCTACACCTTC,CASSLSRGDNYGYTF
-,TRBV4-3,few,TRBJ2-7,TGCGCCAGCAGCCAAGATTCGGGTGGCTACGAGCAGTACTTC,CASSQDSGGYEQYF
-,TRBV7-4,once,TRBJ1-1,TGTGCCAGCAGCTTCTGGGGAGGGTTGACTGAAGCTTTCTTT,CASSFWGGLTEAFF
TRBD2,TRBV29-1,-,TRBJ2-1,TGCAGCGTTGAAGAAGCGGGAGTCTACAATGAGCAGTTCTTC,CSVEEAGVYNEQFF
TRBD2,TRBV20-1,few,TRBJ2-7,TGCAGTGCTGTCACCGGGACTAGCGGGACCCACGAGCAGTACTTC,CSAVTGTSGTHEQYF
-,TRBV2,-,TRBJ2-6,TGTGCCAGCCTCCGGGACAAGGGTCCCTCTGGGGCCAACGTCCTGACTTTC,CASLRDKGPSGANVLTF
TRBD2,TRBV11-2,once,TRBJ2-7,TGTGCCAGCAGCTTTCCTTCGGGGGGGGCGATAACCTACGAGCAGTACTTC,CASSFPSGGAITYEQYF
TRBD2,TRBV12-3/TRBV12-4,few,TRBJ2-1,TGTGCCAGCAAAACTAGCGGGGTATTCAATGAGCAGTTCTTC,CASKTSGVFNEQFF
-,TRBV6-5,-,TRBJ1-2,TGTGCCAGCAAATCCGGGAACTATGGCTACACCTTC,CASKSGNYGYTF
TRBD2,TRBV11-2,-,TRBJ2-1,TGTGCCAGCAGCGTCCTAACTGGGACTAGCGGGAGGGGGAGGAGTGAGCAGTGCTTC,CASSVLTGTSGRGRSEQCF
TRBD1,TRBV28,-,TRBJ1-2,TGTGCCAGCAGTTTAGTGGGACAGGGGGCGGACGGCTACACCTTC,CASSLVGQGADGYTF
TRBD1,TRBV10-3,-,TRBJ2-7,TGTGCCATCAGTAAATCGGGACAGGGCCACGAGCAGTACTTC,CAISKSGQGHEQYF
-,TRBV5-1,-,TRBJ2-7,TGCGCCAGCAGACCACTTGCGGGACCCTACGAGCAGTACTTC,CASRPLAGPYEQYF
-,TRBV7-9,-,TRBJ2-5,TGTGCCAGCAGCTCGGGCACAAGGTCCCAGTACTTC,CASSSGTRSQYF
-,TRBV12-3/TRBV12-4,once,TRBJ2-7,TGTGCCAGCAGCCCTCCCGCCAGACAGGGGAGGGCTGAGCAGTACTTC,CASSPPARQGRAEQYF
-,TRBV6-5,-,TRBJ2-3,TGTGCCAGCAGTTACTTTGGCCCAGGGGCTAGCACAGATACGCAGTATTTT,CASSYFGPGASTDTQYF
-,TRBV2,-,TRBJ2-3,TGTGCCAGCAGTGACCCTTTGGCCTCCGACGGGGATACGCAGTATTTT,CASSDPLASDGDTQYF
-,TRBV29-1,-,TRBJ2-5,TGCAGCGTCGAGAACCCGGGACTCCCGGGGGCGGTTGAGACCCAGTACTTC,CSVENPGLPGAVETQYF
-,TRBV10-3,few,TRBJ1-4,TGTGCCATCAGTGAGCCCGGGGGGCAAACTAATGAAAAACTGTTTTTT,CAISEPGGQTNEKLFF
TRBD1,TRBV12-3/TRBV12-4,-,TRBJ1-4,TGTGCCAGCAGCCGGTCCGGGACAGGGGAAGGAAATGAAAAACTGTTTTTT,CASSRSGTGEGNEKLFF
TRBD2,TRBV5-1,few,TRBJ2-7,TGCGCCAGCAGCCTCCAGACTAGCGGGAGCGATTACGAGCAGTACTTC,CASSLQTSGSDYEQYF
TRBD1,TRBV7-3,-,TRBJ1-1,TGTGCCAGCAGCTTAAAAGCGGGACAGGGGCCGAACACTGAAGCTTTCTTT,CASSLKAGQGPNTEAFF
TRBD1,TRBV12-3/TRBV12-4,-,TRBJ2-1,TGTGCCAGCAGTCATAAACAGGGGGGCGATGAGCAGTTCTTC,CASSHKQGGDEQFF
-,TRBV13,-,TRBJ2-3,TGTGCCAGCAACCCTGGACGGGTAGCAGATACGCAGTATTTT,CASNPGRVADTQYF
-,TRBV10-1,few,TRBJ1-2,TGCGCCAGCAGACTCCACTATGGCTACACCTTC,CASRLHYGYTF
-,TRBV15,-,TRBJ2-1,TGTGCCACCAGACACCTGGGGAGCCCTGAGCAGTTCTTC,CATRHLGSPEQFF
-,TRBV12-3/TRBV12-4,-,TRBJ2-7,TGTGCCAGCACCCCCGACAGGAGCTCCTACGAGCAGTACTTC,CASTPDRSSYEQYF
TRBD2,TRBV10-3,few,TRBJ2-7,TGTGCCATCAGTGGGACTAGCGTTGACGAGCAGTACTTC,CAISGTSVDEQYF
TRBD2,TRBV6-5,-,TRBJ2-1,TGTGCCAGCAGTTACCTCGGAAGCGGGAGAGGATACAATGAGCAGTTCTTC,CASSYLGSGRGYNEQFF
TRBD2,TRBV11-1,many,TRBJ2-7,TGTGCCAGCAGCGGGCTGGGACTAGCGGGAGACTACGAGCAGTACTTC,CASSGLGLAGDYEQYF
-,TRBV4-1,-,TRBJ2-1,TGCGCCAGCAGCCAAGAAGGGGGTACACTCCGCAATGAGCAGTTCTTC,CASSQEGGTLRNEQFF
-,TRBV28,-,TRBJ2-7,TGTGCCAGCAGCTCGACCGGGGCTTTGGGCGAGCAGTACTTC,CASSSTGALGEQYF
TRBD1,TRBV12-3/TRBV12-4,-,TRBJ2-1,TGTGCCAGCAGTTCGGTCCCGGGACAGAAGCAGTTCTTC,CASSSVPGQKQFF
TRBD2,TRBV7-9,once,TRBJ2-3,TGTGCCAGCAGCTTAGATGGCGGGAGCCTCACAGATACGCAGTATTTT,CASSLDGGSLTDTQYF
-,TRBV12-3/TRBV12-4,few,TRBJ1-4,TGTGCCAGCGGTCTTGGGGGGATTAATGAAAAACTGTTTTTT,CASGLGGINEKLFF
-,TRBV20-1,few,TRBJ2-1,TGCAGTGCTAGCGGCACCTACAATGAGCAGTTCTTC,CSASGTYNEQFF
-,TRBV20-1,few,TRBJ2-3,TGCAGTGCTAGAACCAGCGGCAGCACAGATACGCAGTATTTT,CSARTSGSTDTQYF
-,TRBV6-6,-,TRBJ1-4,TGTGCCAGCAGTTACGTCAAGCGTAATGAAAAACTGTTTTTT,CASSYVKRNEKLFF
TRBD2,TRBV24-1,few,TRBJ2-7,TGTGCCACCAGGGGTATTACTAGCGGCTCCTACGAGCAGTACTTC,CATRGITSGSYEQYF
-,TRBV7-2,-,TRBJ1-3,TGTGCCAGCAGCTTAGGGCGGGGGCCGAGGGGAAACACCATATATTTT,CASSLGRGPRGNTIYF
TRBD1,TRBV27,-,TRBJ2-1,TGTGCCAGCACCAAAAGGGGGCTTGATGAGCAGTTCTTC,CASTKRGLDEQFF
TRBD2,TRBV12-3/TRBV12-4,-,TRBJ2-2,TGTGCCAGCAGTTTAACTAGCGGGAGCAACACCGGGGAGCTGTTTTTT,CASSLTSGSNTGELFF
-,TRBV20-1,-,TRBJ2-1,TGCAGTGCTAGAGGACAGCTAGCGAACAATGAGCAGTTCTTC,CSARGQLANNEQFF
-,TRBV27,many,TRBJ2-7,TGTGCCAGCAGGACGTTCGGTCGCAGAGGGGGAGACGAGCAGTACTTC,CASRTFGRRGGDEQYF
TRBD2,TRBV28,-,TRBJ2-5,TGTGCCAGCAGGACGATAGCGGGAGGAGAGACCCAGTACTTC,CASRTIAGGETQYF
TRBD1,TRBV28,-,TRBJ2-1,TGTGCCAGCAGTCAACCACAGGGGTTTTGGTGGGACAATGAGCAGTTCTTC,CASSQPQGFWWDNEQFF
TRBD2,TRBV7-3,few,TRBJ2-1,TGTGCCAGCAGCTTCCTTGCGGGAGAGGGTGAGCAGTTCTTC,CASSFLAGEGEQFF
-,TRBV13,-,TRBJ2-1,TGTGCCAGCAGCTCCTTAGGGTCCGTGGACGTAAATTACAATGAGCAGTTCTTC,CASSSLGSVDVNYNEQFF
-,TRBV7-2,-,TRBJ2-7,TGTGCCAGCAGCTTAGCCCTAGCGCCGTCCTACGAGCAGTACTTC,CASSLALAPSYEQYF
-,TRBV20-1,-,TRBJ1-3,TGCAGTGCGCGACGGGCCTCTGGAAACACCATATATTTT,CSARRASGNTIYF
TRBD1,TRBV6-5,-,TRBJ2-4,TGTGCCAGCAGTTACTCCAAGACAGGGGAAATTCAGTACTTC,CASSYSKTGEIQYF
-,TRBV7-2,-,TRBJ2-7,TGTGCCAGCAGTTTAACGGGGGTGACCTACGAGCAGTACTTC,CASSLTGVTYEQYF